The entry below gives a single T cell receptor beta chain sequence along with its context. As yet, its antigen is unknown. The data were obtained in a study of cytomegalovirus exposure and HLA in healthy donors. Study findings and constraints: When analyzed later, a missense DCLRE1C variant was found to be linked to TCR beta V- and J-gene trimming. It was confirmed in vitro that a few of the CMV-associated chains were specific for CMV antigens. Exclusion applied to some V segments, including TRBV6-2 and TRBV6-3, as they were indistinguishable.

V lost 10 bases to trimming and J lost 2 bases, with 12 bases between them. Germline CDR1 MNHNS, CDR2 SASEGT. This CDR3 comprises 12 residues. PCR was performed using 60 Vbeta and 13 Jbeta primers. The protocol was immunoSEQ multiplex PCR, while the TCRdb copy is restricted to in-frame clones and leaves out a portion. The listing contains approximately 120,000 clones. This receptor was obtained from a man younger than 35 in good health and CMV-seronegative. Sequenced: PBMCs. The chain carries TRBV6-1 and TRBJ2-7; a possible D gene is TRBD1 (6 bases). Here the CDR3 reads CATWTVPYEQYF. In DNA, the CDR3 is TGTGCCACCTGGACAGTCCCCTACGAGCAGTACTTC.